The next 6 T cell receptor beta chains were all read from a single sample in a study of blood T cell repertoires in COVID-19. The data were produced by immunoSEQ multiplex PCR, yet TCRdb's version contains in-frame clones alone and is incomplete. The table shows 94,000 or so clones, with more than 75% occurring only once. The sample taken for sequencing was peripheral blood. The receptors derive from a woman of 80 years or more with active COVID-19.

V gene TRBV11-3 combines with J gene TRBJ2-7; a possible D gene is TRBD2 (5 bases). Germline loops: CDR1 SGHNT, CDR2 YENEEA. Trimming cost V 5 bases and J 0 bases, with 11 bases left between them. The CDR3 runs to 14 residues. In nucleotides, the CDR3 is TGTGCCAGCAGCAAAATGGGGAGCTCCTACGAGCAGTACTTC. Its translation: CASSKMGSSYEQYF.

The rearrangement joins TRBV6-6 to TRBJ2-2; possible D gene TRBD2, 6 bases. CDR1 and CDR2 (germline): MNHNY, SVGAGI (reference sequence). The CDR3 sequence is 15 residues long. With 3 bases removed from V and 0 bases from J, the gap between germline ends came to 8 bases. CDR3 DNA sequence: TGTGCCAGCAGTTATTGGGGGGCGAACACCGGGGAGCTGTTTTTT. Its translation is CASSYWGANTGELFF.

In this sample, this clone turned up a few times. The genes are TRBV6-6 and TRBJ2-2, with TRBD2 identical over 7 bases. The V segment lost 8 bases and the J segment 7 bases; nucleotides outside the gene matches: 7. This CDR3 has 13 amino acids. Germline V gives CDR1 MNHNY, CDR2 SVGAGI (reference sequence). The CDR3 reads CASPSGPGGELFF. For the CDR3, the DNA is TGTGCCAGCCCTAGCGGTCCAGGCGGGGAGCTGTTTTTT.

V usage is TRBV5-1 and J usage is TRBJ2-5; TRBD1 matches at 9 bases. Germline V gene lookup returns CDR1 SGHRS and CDR2 YFSETQ. V shed 4 bases, J shed 6 bases, and the junction held 16 bases outside the gene matches. The CDR3 runs to 17 residues. The DNA for the CDR3 is TGCGCCAGCAGCCCCTCCGGGACAGGGACTTCTTTAAAGACCCAGTACTTC. Protein sequence: CASSPSGTGTSLKTQYF.

The chain employs TRBV28 and TRBJ2-7; 10 positions match TRBD1. V gave up 5 bases and J gave up 5 bases; unmatched junction bases: 12. CDR3 size: 16 residues. Germline-derived CDR1 and CDR2 are MDHEN and SYDVKM. CDR3 amino acids: CASSVTGGGTPHEQYF. In DNA form, the CDR3 reads TGTGCCAGCAGTGTGACAGGGGGCGGAACCCCCCACGAGCAGTACTTC.

This sequence joins TRBV27 and TRBJ1-4, with 11 bases aligning to TRBD1. Looked up from germline, CDR1 is MNHEY and CDR2 is SMNVEV (reference sequence). V was pared by 8 bases and J by 4 bases, with 6 bases of the junction left unmatched. The CDR3 extends over 15 amino acids. CDR3 protein: CASSDRGLSNEKLFF. CDR3 DNA: TGTGCCAGCTCGGACAGGGGGCTCAGTAATGAAAAACTGTTTTTT.